Listed below are T cell receptor beta chains from one sample, sequenced in a study of CD8+CD57+ T cells in acquired aplastic anemia. MiXCR, applied by TCRdb to the reads, yields one record per CDR3 protein. The sample includes roughly 180,000 distinct CDR3 sequences, approximately 46% of them seen just once. The sample comprised sorted CD4+, CD8+, or CD8+CD57+ T cells (not recorded which) from PBMCs. Receptors originate from a human donor in good health. CDR3s include the opening cysteine and the closing phenylalanine or tryptophan. The D gene is left open where the match is weak. Where a row states a size, it is once, few, many or the class of an expanded clone; other rows omit it.

clone size	J gene	D gene	V gene	CDR3 protein
NA	TRBJ2-1	NA	TRBV29-1	CSVRTRLDEQFF
few	TRBJ2-7	TRBD1	TRBV19	CASGDRGYEQYF
NA	TRBJ1-6	TRBD1	TRBV7-9	CASRQGRESPLHF
NA	TRBJ2-2	TRBD2	TRBV24-1	CATSDLCSGRANTGELFF
NA	TRBJ1-3	NA	TRBV7-9	CAWKGMDTIYF
once	TRBJ2-3	TRBD2	TRBV24-1	CATSDPAGTSGMDTQYF
NA	TRBJ1-1	TRBD1	TRBV20-1	CSARDGTGVREAFF
many	TRBJ1-1	NA	TRBV2	CARGQGMNTEAFF
NA	TRBJ1-2	NA	TRBV7-3	CASRPTGLYGYTF
NA	TRBJ2-5	NA	TRBV20-1	CSARLSGRETQYF
few	TRBJ2-7	TRBD1	TRBV6-5	CASSYFSGTGAYEQYF
NA	TRBJ2-7	NA	TRBV19	CATSGSTGYEQYF
NA	TRBJ2-7	NA	TRBV15	CATSATRLLDEQYF
NA	TRBJ2-1	TRBD1	TRBV2	CASRTGGFPNEQFF
many	TRBJ2-7	TRBD2	TRBV12-3/TRBV12-4	CASSPTPPGLEDEQYF
many	TRBJ1-4	TRBD1	TRBV19	CASSHSGQGGDEKLFF
NA	TRBJ2-2	TRBD2	TRBV20-1	CSARTGLADTGELFF
NA	TRBJ2-1	NA	TRBV7-2	CASSPSVYNEQFF
NA	TRBJ1-6	NA	TRBV7-9	CASSVGGRVGSPLHF
many	TRBJ2-3	TRBD2	TRBV2	CASRLAGVTDTQYF